Shown below are 4 T cell receptor beta chains from a single sample sequenced in a study of blood T cell repertoires in COVID-19 (dated by TCRdb to the early 2020s). Library method: the immunoSEQ multiplex PCR assay. Not all clones reach the TCRdb copy of this immuneACCESS table, which keeps in-frame sequences only. Checked studies attribute under half of the gap to unresolved V genes and leave the rest unexplained. This sample is represented by more than 150,000 clones; around 84% of them were singletons. Of the sample, roughly 8% falls within the top ten clones. The sequencing input was PBMCs or T cells enriched from blood (not recorded which). The receptor set was obtained from a woman in her 50s who had recovered from COVID-19.

The chain carries TRBV9 and TRBJ2-5; 10 bases match TRBD2. The junction had 6 bases not matched to a gene; V was cut back by 2 bases and J by 5 bases. Germline V gene lookup returns CDR1 SGDLS and CDR2 YYNGEE. The CDR3 is 15 residues long. CDR3 sequence (DNA): TGTGCCAGCAGCGTGCTAGCGGGAGCACGGGAGACCCAGTACTTC. It encodes CASSVLAGARETQYF.

This rearrangement joins TRBV28 to TRBJ2-4, with a possible D match to TRBD2 (6 bases). CDR1 is MDHEN and CDR2 is SYDVKM in the germline V gene. V shed 6 bases and J shed 6 bases, with 12 bases lying between them. The CDR3 runs 13 residues. CDR3 protein: CASRTSRINIQYF. The CDR3 bases are TGTGCCAGCAGAACTAGCAGGATAAACATTCAGTACTTC.

The chain recombines TRBV9 with TRBJ2-3, with D possibly TRBD1 on 5 matching bases. This CDR3 has 14 residues. Trimming took 5 bases from V and 4 from J, leaving 14 bases between them. The germline gives CDR1 SGDLS, CDR2 YYNGEE. CDR3 sequence: CASRGRLDADTQYF. The CDR3 bases are TGTGCCAGCAGGGGGCGGTTGGATGCAGATACGCAGTATTTT.

This sequence joins TRBV11-2 and TRBJ2-2, with 12 bases identical to TRBD2. The V segment lost 2 bases and the J segment 4 bases; nucleotides outside the gene matches: 5. Looked up from germline, CDR1 is SGHAT and CDR2 is FQNNGV. The CDR3 length is 17 residues. The chain's CDR3 is CASSLRPGLAGTGELFF. Here the CDR3 DNA reads TGTGCCAGCAGCTTACGGCCGGGACTAGCGGGCACCGGGGAGCTGTTTTTT.